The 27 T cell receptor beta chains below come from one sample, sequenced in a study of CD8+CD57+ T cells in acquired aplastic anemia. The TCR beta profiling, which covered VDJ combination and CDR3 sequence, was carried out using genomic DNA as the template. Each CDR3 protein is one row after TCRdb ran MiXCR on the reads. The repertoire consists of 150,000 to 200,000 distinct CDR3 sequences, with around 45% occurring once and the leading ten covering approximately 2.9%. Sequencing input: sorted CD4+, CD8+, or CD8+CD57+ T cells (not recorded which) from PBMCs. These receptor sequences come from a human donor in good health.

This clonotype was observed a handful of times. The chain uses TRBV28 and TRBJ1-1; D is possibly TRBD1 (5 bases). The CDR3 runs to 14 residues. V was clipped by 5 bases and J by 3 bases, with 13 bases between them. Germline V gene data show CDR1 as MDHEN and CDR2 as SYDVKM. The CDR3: CASSLEGPYTEAFF. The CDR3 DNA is TGTGCCAGCAGTCTCGAGGGGCCTTACACTGAAGCTTTCTTT.

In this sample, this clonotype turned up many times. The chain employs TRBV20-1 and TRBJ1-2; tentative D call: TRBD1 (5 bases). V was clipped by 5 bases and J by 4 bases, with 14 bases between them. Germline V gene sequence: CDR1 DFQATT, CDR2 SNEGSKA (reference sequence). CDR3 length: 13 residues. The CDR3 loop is CSARTGTGYGYTF. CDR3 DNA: TGCAGTGCTCGTACCGGGACGGGCTATGGCTACACCTTC.

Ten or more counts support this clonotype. CDR3 sequence (DNA): TGTGCCAGCAGCAATGAACAGTTTCCCACCATGTTGGACATTCAGTACTTC. Amino acid sequence: CASSNEQFPTMLDIQYF. The chain uses TRBV2 and TRBJ2-4; D uncertain. V was shortened by 6 bases and J by 8 bases, with 26 bases between the two germline ends. Germline CDR1 SNHLY, CDR2 FYNNEI. The CDR3 extends over 17 amino acids.

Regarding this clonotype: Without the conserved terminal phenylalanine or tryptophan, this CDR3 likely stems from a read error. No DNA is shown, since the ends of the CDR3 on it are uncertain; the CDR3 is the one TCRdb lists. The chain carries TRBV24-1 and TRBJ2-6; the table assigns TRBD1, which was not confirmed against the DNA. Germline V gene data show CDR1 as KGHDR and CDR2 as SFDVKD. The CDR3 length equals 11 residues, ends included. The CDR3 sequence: CATSDYWGQAT.

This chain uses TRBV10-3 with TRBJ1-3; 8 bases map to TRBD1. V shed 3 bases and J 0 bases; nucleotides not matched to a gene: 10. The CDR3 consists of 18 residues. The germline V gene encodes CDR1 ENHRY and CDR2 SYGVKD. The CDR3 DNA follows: TGTGCCATCAGTGACCTCGTAGCGACAGGGGACTCTGGAAACACCATATATTTT. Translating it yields CAISDLVATGDSGNTIYF.

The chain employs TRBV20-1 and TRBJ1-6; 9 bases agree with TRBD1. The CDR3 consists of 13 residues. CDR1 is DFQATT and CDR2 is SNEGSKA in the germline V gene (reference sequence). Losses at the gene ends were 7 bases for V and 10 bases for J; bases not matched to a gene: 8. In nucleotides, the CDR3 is TGCAGTGTTCGGGACAGGGACGGATCACCCCTCCACTTT. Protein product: CSVRDRDGSPLHF.

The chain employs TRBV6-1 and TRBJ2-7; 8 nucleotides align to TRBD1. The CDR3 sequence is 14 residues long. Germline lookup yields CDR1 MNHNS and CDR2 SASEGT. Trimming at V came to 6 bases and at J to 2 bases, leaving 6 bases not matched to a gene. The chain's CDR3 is CASSQDRAPYEQYF. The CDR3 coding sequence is TGTGCCAGCAGCCAGGACAGGGCTCCCTACGAGCAGTACTTC.

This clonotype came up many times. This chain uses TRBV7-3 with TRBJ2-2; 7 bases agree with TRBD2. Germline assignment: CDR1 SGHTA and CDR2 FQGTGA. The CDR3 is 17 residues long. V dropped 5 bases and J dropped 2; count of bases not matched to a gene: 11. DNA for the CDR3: TGTGCCAGCAGCGCCTCCCAGGCTAGCGGAAACACCGGGGAGCTGTTTTTT. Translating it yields CASSASQASGNTGELFF.

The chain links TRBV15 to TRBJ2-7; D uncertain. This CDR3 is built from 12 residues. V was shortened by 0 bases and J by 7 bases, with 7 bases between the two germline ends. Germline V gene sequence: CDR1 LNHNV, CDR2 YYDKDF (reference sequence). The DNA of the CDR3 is TGTGCCACCAGCAGAGAGCTGGGTGAGCAGTACTTC. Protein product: CATSRELGEQYF.

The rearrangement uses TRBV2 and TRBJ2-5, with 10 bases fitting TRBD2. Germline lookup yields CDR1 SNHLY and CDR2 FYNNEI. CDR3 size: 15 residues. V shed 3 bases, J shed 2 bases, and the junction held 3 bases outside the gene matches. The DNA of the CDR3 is TGTGCCAGCAGTGAGATACTAGCGGGACAAGAGACCCAGTACTTC. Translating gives CASSEILAGQETQYF.

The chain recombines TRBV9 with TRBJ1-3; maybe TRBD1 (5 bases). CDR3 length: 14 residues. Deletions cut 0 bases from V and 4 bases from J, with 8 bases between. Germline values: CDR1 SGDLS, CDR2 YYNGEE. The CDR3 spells CASSVGQGGNTIYF. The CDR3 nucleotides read TGTGCCAGCAGCGTAGGGCAGGGCGGAAACACCATATATTTT.

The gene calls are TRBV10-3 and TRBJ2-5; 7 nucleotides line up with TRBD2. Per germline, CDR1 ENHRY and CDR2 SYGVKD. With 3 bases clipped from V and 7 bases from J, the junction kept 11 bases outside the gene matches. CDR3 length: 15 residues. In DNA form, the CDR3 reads TGTGCCATCAGTGATATTAGCGGGTCGGAGGCGACCCAGTACTTC. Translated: CAISDISGSEATQYF.

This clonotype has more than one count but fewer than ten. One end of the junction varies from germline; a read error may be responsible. As DNA, the CDR3 is TGTGCCAGCAGTTACGGGCAGGGGGGGGAAAAACTGTTTTTT. It codes for CASSYGQGGEKLFF. The chain carries TRBV10-3 and TRBJ1-4, with 7 bases that match TRBD1. The CDR3 loop spans 14 amino acids. Germline CDR1 reads ENHRY; CDR2 reads SYGVKD.

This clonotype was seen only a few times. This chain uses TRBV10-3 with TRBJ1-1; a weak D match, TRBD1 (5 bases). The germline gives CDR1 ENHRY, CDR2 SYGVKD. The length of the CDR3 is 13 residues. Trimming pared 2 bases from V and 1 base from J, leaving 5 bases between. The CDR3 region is CAISEQGNTEAFF. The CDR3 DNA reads TGTGCCATCAGTGAGCAGGGGAACACTGAAGCTTTCTTT.

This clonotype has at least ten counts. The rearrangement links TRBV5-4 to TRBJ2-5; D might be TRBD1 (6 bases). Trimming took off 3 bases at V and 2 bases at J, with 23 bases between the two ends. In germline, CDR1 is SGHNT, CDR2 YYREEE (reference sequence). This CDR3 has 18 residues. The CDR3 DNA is TGTGCCAGCAGCTCCCCCCCAGGGGACCTCTCTCCGCAAGAGACCCAGTACTTC. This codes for CASSSPPGDLSPQETQYF. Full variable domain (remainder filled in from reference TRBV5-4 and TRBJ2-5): ETGVTQSPTHLIKTRGQQVTLRCSSQSGHNTVSWYQQALGQGPQFIFQYYREEENGRGNFPPRFSGLQFPNYSSELNVNALELDDSALYLCASSSPPGDLSPQETQYFGPGTRLLVL.

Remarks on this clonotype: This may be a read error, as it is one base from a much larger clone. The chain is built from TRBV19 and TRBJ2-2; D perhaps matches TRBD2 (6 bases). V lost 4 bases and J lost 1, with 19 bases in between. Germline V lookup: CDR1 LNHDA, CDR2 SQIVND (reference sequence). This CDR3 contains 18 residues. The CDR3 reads CASSNIRGGRGNTGELFF. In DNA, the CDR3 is TGTGCCAGTAGTAATATTAGGGGAGGACGCGGGAACACCGGGGAGCTGTTTTTT.

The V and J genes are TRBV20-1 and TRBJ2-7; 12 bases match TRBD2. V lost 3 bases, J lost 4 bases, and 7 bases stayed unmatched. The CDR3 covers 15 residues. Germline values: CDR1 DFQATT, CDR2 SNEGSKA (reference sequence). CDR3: CSARETSGGIYEQYF. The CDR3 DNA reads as TGCAGTGCTAGGGAGACTAGCGGGGGTATTTACGAGCAGTACTTC.

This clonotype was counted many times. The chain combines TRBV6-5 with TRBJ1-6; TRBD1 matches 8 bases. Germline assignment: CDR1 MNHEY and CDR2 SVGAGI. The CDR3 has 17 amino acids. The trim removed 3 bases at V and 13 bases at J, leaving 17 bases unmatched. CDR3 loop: CASSYGVRRTGSPPLHF. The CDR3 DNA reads TGTGCCAGCAGTTATGGGGTTCGGAGGACAGGGAGCCCTCCCCTCCACTTT.

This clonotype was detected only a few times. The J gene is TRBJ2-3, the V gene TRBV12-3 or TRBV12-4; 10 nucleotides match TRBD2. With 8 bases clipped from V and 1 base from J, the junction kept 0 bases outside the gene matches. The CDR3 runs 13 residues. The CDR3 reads CASGTSGTDTQYF. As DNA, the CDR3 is TGTGCCAGCGGGACTAGCGGCACAGATACGCAGTATTTT.

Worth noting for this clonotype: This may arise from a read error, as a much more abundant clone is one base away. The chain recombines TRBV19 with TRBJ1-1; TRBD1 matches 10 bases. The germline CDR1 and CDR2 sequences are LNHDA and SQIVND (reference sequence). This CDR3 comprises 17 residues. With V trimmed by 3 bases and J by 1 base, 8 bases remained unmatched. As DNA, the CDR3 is TGTGCCAGTAGTATCCTGGACAGGGGGAGGGGGAACACTGAAGCTTTCTTT. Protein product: CASSILDRGRGNTEAFF.

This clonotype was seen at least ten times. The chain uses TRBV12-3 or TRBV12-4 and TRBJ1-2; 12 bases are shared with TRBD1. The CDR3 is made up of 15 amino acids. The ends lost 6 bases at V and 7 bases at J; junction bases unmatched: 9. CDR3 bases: TGTGCCAGCAGCGGTCCGGGACAGGGGGCGTCTGGCTACACCTTC. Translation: CASSGPGQGASGYTF.

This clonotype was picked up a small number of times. CDR3 nucleotides: TGTGCCAGCAGTTCCCTACTGCAGTTACACTCCTACGAGCAGTACTTC. As protein: CASSSLLQLHSYEQYF. The chain links TRBV28 to TRBJ2-7, with unresolved D. Per germline, CDR1 MDHEN and CDR2 SYDVKM. The CDR3 is 16 residues long. With 4 bases removed from V and 0 bases from J, the gap between germline ends came to 16 bases.

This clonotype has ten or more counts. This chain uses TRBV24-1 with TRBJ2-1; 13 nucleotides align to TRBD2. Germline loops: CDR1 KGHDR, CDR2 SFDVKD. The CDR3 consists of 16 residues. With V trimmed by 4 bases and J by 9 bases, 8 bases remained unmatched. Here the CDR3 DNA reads TGTGCCACCAGTGACCCGACTAGCGGGAGGATGGGTGAGCAGTTCTTC. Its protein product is CATSDPTSGRMGEQFF.

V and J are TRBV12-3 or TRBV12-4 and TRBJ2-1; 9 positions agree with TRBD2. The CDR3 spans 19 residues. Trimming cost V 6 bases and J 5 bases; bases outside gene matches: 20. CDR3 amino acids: CASRLRGRSGSRPDNEQFF. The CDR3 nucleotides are TGTGCCAGCAGGCTGAGGGGGCGTAGCGGGAGTAGGCCTGACAATGAGCAGTTCTTC.

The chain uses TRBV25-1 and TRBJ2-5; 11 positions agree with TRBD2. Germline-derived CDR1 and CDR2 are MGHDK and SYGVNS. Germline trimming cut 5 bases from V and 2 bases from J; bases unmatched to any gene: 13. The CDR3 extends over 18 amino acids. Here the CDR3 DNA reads TGTGCCAGCAGTAGGGCTAGCGGGACTAGCGGCCGTCAAGAGACCCAGTACTTC. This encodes CASSRASGTSGRQETQYF.

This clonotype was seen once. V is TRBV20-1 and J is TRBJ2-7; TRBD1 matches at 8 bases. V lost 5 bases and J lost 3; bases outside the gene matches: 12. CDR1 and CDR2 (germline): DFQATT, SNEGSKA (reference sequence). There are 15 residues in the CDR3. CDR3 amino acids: CSAYFRGRLVYEQYF. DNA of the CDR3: TGCAGTGCTTACTTCAGGGGGCGTCTGGTCTACGAGCAGTACTTC.

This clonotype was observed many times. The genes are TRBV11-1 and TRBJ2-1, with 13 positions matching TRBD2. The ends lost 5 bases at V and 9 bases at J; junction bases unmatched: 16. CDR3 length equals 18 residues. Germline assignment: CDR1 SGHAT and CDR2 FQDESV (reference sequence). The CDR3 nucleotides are TGTGCCAGCAGCCCGCTGGGCGGCACCGGGACTAGCGGGATTGAGCAGTTCTTC. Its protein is CASSPLGGTGTSGIEQFF. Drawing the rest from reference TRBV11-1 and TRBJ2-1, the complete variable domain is EAEVAQSPRYKITEKSQAVAFWCDPISGHATLYWYRQILGQGPELLVQFQDESVVDDSQLPKDRFSAERLKGVDSTLKIQPAELGDSAMYLCASSPLGGTGTSGIEQFFGPGTRLTVL.